This TCR beta chain was sequenced for a study of graft-versus-host responses after intestinal transplantation. Worth noting for this clone: Its antigen is unknown.

Libraries were prepared by immunoSEQ multiplex PCR; TCRdb keeps only in-frame clonotypes and omits some of them. This sample carries roughly 100,000 clones, approximately 93% of them seen once, and the ten largest clones take 1% to 1.5%. This CDR3 comprises 16 residues. Trimming cost V 4 bases and J 0 bases; bases outside gene matches: 10. Germline assignment: CDR1 SGDLS and CDR2 YYNGEE. The material sequenced was unstimulated CD8+ T cells sorted from spleen or lymph node cells, taken before intestinal transplant. This TCR came from a human donor who received an intestinal transplant. V gene TRBV9 combines with J gene TRBJ2-7; 7 bases align to TRBD2. CDR3 in amino acids: CASSLGVGGSSYEQYF. In DNA form, the CDR3 reads TGTGCCAGCAGCCTAGGAGTGGGGGGGAGCTCCTACGAGCAGTACTTC.